What follows are 29 T cell receptor beta chains derived from one specimen sequenced in a study of CD8+CD57+ T cells in acquired aplastic anemia. Genomic DNA constituted the template upon which TCR beta VDJ and CDR3 profiling was performed. A single record per CDR3 protein comes from TCRdb applying MiXCR to the reads. This sample yields 150,000 to 200,000 distinct CDR3 sequences, of which over 60% are seen a single time; more than 45% belongs to the top ten. The specimen sequenced was sorted CD4+, CD8+, or CD8+CD57+ T cells (not recorded which) from PBMCs. Source of these receptors: a human donor with severe aplastic anemia or a healthy control (not recorded which).

The chain combines TRBV7-6 with TRBJ1-5; possible D gene TRBD1, 6 bases. This CDR3 is built from 14 residues. Per the germline V gene, CDR1 is SGHVS and CDR2 is FNYEAQ. The V and J ends lost 4 bases and 2 bases respectively, with 9 bases between them. CDR3 nucleotides: TGTGCCAGCAGCTCACAGGGAGGCAATCAGCCCCAGCATTTT. Translation: CASSSQGGNQPQHF.

CDR3 nucleotides: TGTGCCAGCAGCCCCGGACAGGGGGCCTCACCCCTCCACTTT. It translates to CASSPGQGASPLHF. The gene calls are TRBV7-4 and TRBJ1-6, with 11 bases aligning to TRBD1. V was pared by 5 bases and J by 10 bases, with 4 bases of the junction left unmatched. The length of the CDR3 is 14 residues. Germline lookup yields CDR1 SGHVT and CDR2 SQSDAQ.

The genes are TRBV20-1 and TRBJ2-1, with a tentative D call TRBD2 (6 bases). In germline, CDR1 is DFQATT, CDR2 SNEGSKA (reference sequence). Trimming removed 5 bases at V and 1 base at J, with 15 bases between. The CDR3 consists of 15 residues. The CDR3 is CSASLRAGSYNEQFF. The DNA for the CDR3 is TGCAGTGCTTCCCTCCGGGCGGGGTCCTACAATGAGCAGTTCTTC.

The chain joins TRBV5-1 to TRBJ2-1; D gene ambiguous. CDR3 length equals 13 residues. Germline V gene lookup returns CDR1 SGHRS and CDR2 YFSETQ. The germline V and J ends were trimmed by 0 bases and 6 bases, with 7 bases remaining between them. For the CDR3, the DNA is TGCGCCAGCAGCTTGGACAGTATCAATGAGCAGTTCTTC. Translating gives CASSLDSINEQFF.

The gene calls are TRBV9 and TRBJ1-1; D unresolved. Trimming stripped 4 bases from V and 6 bases from J, with 16 bases between. This CDR3 region has 14 residues. Germline lookup yields CDR1 SGDLS and CDR2 YYNGEE. CDR3 bases: TGTGCCAGCAGCTTACGGGCCCTTGGCGCTGAAGCTTTCTTT. It specifies CASSLRALGAEAFF.

The DNA for the CDR3 is TGCAGCGTTCGGGGGGGGGACTCCTACGAGCAGTACTTC. This sequence encodes CSVRGGDSYEQYF. The chain uses TRBV29-1 and TRBJ2-7; 8 nucleotides match TRBD2. Germline trimming cut 5 bases from V and 0 bases from J; bases unmatched to any gene: 3. The CDR3 spans 13 residues. The germline gives CDR1 SQVTM, CDR2 ANQGSEA.

This clonotype was seen repeatedly, ten times or more. The chain recombines TRBV7-3 with TRBJ1-1; D unclear. Germline lookup yields CDR1 SGHTA and CDR2 FQGTGA. The germline V and J ends were trimmed by 2 bases and 1 base, with 8 bases remaining between them. The CDR3 extends over 14 amino acids. In nucleotides, the CDR3 is TGTGCCAGCAGCTTAGCCGGTTCGAACACTGAAGCTTTCTTT. It encodes CASSLAGSNTEAFF. Complete variable domain (other parts from reference TRBV7-3 and TRBJ1-1): GAGVSQTPSNKVTEKGKYVELRCDPISGHTALYWYRQSLGQGPEFLIYFQGTGAADDSGLPNDRFFAVRPEGSVSTLKIQRTERGDSAVYLCASSLAGSNTEAFFGQGTRLTVV.

V gene TRBV25-1 combines with J gene TRBJ1-4; D uncertain. Germline lookup yields CDR1 MGHDK and CDR2 SYGVNS. Trimming shortened V by 2 bases and J by 2 bases, and 12 bases separated the two germline ends. The CDR3 is made up of 16 amino acids. The CDR3 is CASSEGKVSTNEKLFF. The CDR3, as DNA: TGTGCCAGCAGTGAAGGCAAGGTCTCGACTAATGAAAAACTGTTTTTT.

In regard to this clonotype: At one end, the junction sequence differs from germline, possibly due to a read error. V gene TRBV6-5 combines with J gene TRBJ2-7; 12 bases map to TRBD2. The CDR3 runs 17 residues. Germline V gives CDR1 MNHEY, CDR2 SVGAGI. CDR3 sequence (DNA): TGTGCCAGCAGTCACTACCCCCGGACTAGCGGGGCCTACAAGCAGTACTTC. This codes for CASSHYPRTSGAYKQYF.

V gene TRBV19 combines with J gene TRBJ1-1; a possible D gene is TRBD1 (5 bases). The CDR3 spans 14 residues. V was cut by 3 bases and J by 1 base, with 9 bases left in between. Germline lookup yields CDR1 LNHDA and CDR2 SQIVND (reference sequence). The CDR3 DNA reads TGTGCCAGTAGTATTGGGGCGGGGAACACTGAAGCTTTCTTT. Amino acid sequence: CASSIGAGNTEAFF. Filled out from reference TRBV19 and TRBJ1-1, the complete variable domain reads DGGITQSPKYLFRKEGQNVTLSCEQNLNHDAMYWYRQDPGQGLRLIYYSQIVNDFQKGDIAEGYSVSREKKESFPLTVTSAQKNPTAFYLCASSIGAGNTEAFFGQGTRLTVV.

The rearrangement uses TRBV20-1 and TRBJ2-3; a weak D match, TRBD1 (5 bases). Trimming removed 0 bases at V and 1 base at J, with 5 bases between. This CDR3 region has 13 residues. Germline V lookup: CDR1 DFQATT, CDR2 SNEGSKA (reference sequence). The CDR3 nucleotides read TGCAGTGCTAGAGAAGGGGGCACAGATACGCAGTATTTT. It specifies CSAREGGTDTQYF.

V usage is TRBV19 and J usage is TRBJ1-5; D gene uncertain. The CDR3 runs to 15 residues. Germline CDR1 LNHDA, CDR2 SQIVND (reference sequence). V gave up 7 bases and J gave up 2 bases, with 15 bases separating them. This chain's CDR3 is CASTLLARGNQPQHF. DNA for the CDR3: TGTGCCAGTACCCTATTAGCACGGGGCAATCAGCCCCAGCATTTT.

The chain joins TRBV9 to TRBJ1-1, with D uncertain. The CDR3 spans 12 residues. Germline V CDR1 and CDR2: SGDLS, YYNGEE. The V end was cut by 7 bases, the J end by 0 bases, with 7 bases between. CDR3 amino acids: CASGSMNTEAFF. For the CDR3, the DNA is TGTGCCAGCGGCAGCATGAACACTGAAGCTTTCTTT.

Only a few counts were recorded for this clonotype. This chain links TRBV2 with TRBJ1-5; possibly TRBD1 for D (5 bases). The length of the CDR3 is 14 residues. V was cut by 4 bases and J by 3 bases, with 10 bases left in between. CDR1 and CDR2 (germline): SNHLY, FYNNEI. DNA for the CDR3: TGTGCCAGCAGTGGGGGGGAATTCAATCAGCCCCAGCATTTT. Translation gives CASSGGEFNQPQHF.

This clonotype was recorded once. A read error may produce the germline difference seen at one junction end. The rearrangement links TRBV5-1 to TRBJ2-7; D possibly uses TRBD1 or TRBD2 (5 bases each). The CDR3 sequence is 14 residues long. The germline CDR1 and CDR2 sequences are SGHRS and YFSETQ. CDR3 sequence (DNA): TGCGCCAGCAGCTTGGGAGGGGATTCCTACAAGCAGTACTTC. This encodes CASSLGGDSYKQYF.

This clonotype was seen only a few times. The CDR3 protein is CSASRRGTSGGLPSEQFF. Written as DNA, the CDR3 is TGCAGTGCTTCTCGTCGCGGGACTAGCGGGGGGCTCCCTTCTGAGCAGTTCTTC. The genes are TRBV20-1 and TRBJ2-1, with 15 bases that match TRBD2. V dropped 5 bases and J dropped 9; count of bases not matched to a gene: 17. Germline CDR1 and CDR2: DFQATT and SNEGSKA (reference sequence). The CDR3 is 18 amino acids.

The rearrangement links TRBV7-9 to TRBJ2-7; tentatively, D is TRBD1 (5 bases). CDR3 size: 14 residues. Germline V gives CDR1 SEHNR, CDR2 FQNEAQ (reference sequence). V was trimmed by 2 bases and J by 4 bases, leaving 12 bases between them. The DNA of the CDR3 is TGTGCCAGCAGCTTACAGGGTCCGATTTACGAGCAGTACTTC. It is translated as CASSLQGPIYEQYF.

V gene TRBV5-1 combines with J gene TRBJ2-5, with TRBD2 matching over 10 bases. Looked up from germline, CDR1 is SGHRS and CDR2 is YFSETQ. Germline trimming cut 5 bases from V and 5 bases from J; bases unmatched to any gene: 9. The length of the CDR3 is 15 residues. In nucleotides, the CDR3 is TGCGCCAGCAGGGACGGGACTAGCGATGCGGAGACCCAGTACTTC. Translated: CASRDGTSDAETQYF.

This clonotype was counted between two and nine times. The chain recombines TRBV6-4 with TRBJ2-7; D perhaps matches TRBD1 (6 bases). The CDR3 extends over 15 amino acids. Germline CDR1 MRHNA, CDR2 SNTAGT. Trimming left V 0 bases short and J 4 bases short, with 13 bases between. The CDR3 DNA sequence: TGTGCCAGCAGTGACTCGAGGGGACAAAAATACGAGCAGTACTTC. It translates to CASSDSRGQKYEQYF.

This clonotype was seen once. The rearrangement joins TRBV2 to TRBJ1-3; D remains unclear. This CDR3 contains 14 residues. CDR1 is SNHLY and CDR2 is FYNNEI in the germline V gene. Deletions cut 6 bases from V and 2 bases from J, with 11 bases between. Written as DNA, the CDR3 is TGTGCCAGCAGCGTAGCAGTTACTGGAAACACCATATATTTT. Translating it yields CASSVAVTGNTIYF.

This chain joins TRBV2 and TRBJ2-5; D not certain. Germline assignment: CDR1 SNHLY and CDR2 FYNNEI. The CDR3 runs 12 residues. V was cut by 5 bases and J by 5 bases, with 9 bases left in between. The CDR3 sequence: CASSFNSETQYF. The CDR3 DNA reads TGTGCCAGCAGTTTTAATTCCGAGACCCAGTACTTC.

This chain uses TRBV19 with TRBJ1-5, with D tentatively TRBD1 (5 bases). The CDR3 has 14 amino acids. CDR1 LNHDA and CDR2 SQIVND come from the germline V gene (reference sequence). V lost 10 bases and J lost 3, with 16 bases in between. The CDR3 here is CATSLGVHNQPQHF. CDR3 DNA: TGTGCCACCTCGTTAGGGGTACACAATCAGCCCCAGCATTTT.

V and J are TRBV20-1 and TRBJ1-4, with D maybe TRBD1 (6 bases). The CDR3 is made up of 15 amino acids. Germline V gene lookup returns CDR1 DFQATT and CDR2 SNEGSKA (reference sequence). Between the trimmed V and J ends, which lost 0 bases and 6 bases, there was a span of 14 bases. CDR3 sequence (DNA): TGCAGTGCTAGAGAACCCAAGGGGGGCGATGAAAAACTGTTTTTT. This gives the protein CSAREPKGGDEKLFF.

The rearrangement links TRBV25-1 to TRBJ1-2; D remains ambiguous. The V gene lost 6 bases and the J gene lost 0 bases, with 5 bases spanning the gap. The CDR3 extends over 12 amino acids. Germline V gene lookup returns CDR1 MGHDK and CDR2 SYGVNS. Here the CDR3 DNA reads TGTGCCAGCAGAGATTCTAACTATGGCTACACCTTC. It yields the protein CASRDSNYGYTF.

This chain links TRBV19 with TRBJ1-1; TRBD1 is a possible D gene (5 bases). Germline V CDR1 and CDR2: LNHDA, SQIVND (reference sequence). The CDR3 totals 13 residues. Trimming took 6 bases from V and 5 from J, leaving 13 bases between them. The CDR3 sequence is CASRRFEGTEAFF. The CDR3 region has the DNA TGTGCCAGTAGGAGGTTCGAGGGGACTGAAGCTTTCTTT.

This clonotype was picked up many times. CDR3 residues: CASSSPRAYEQYF. CDR3 nucleotide sequence: TGTGCCAGCAGTTCCCCCAGGGCCTACGAGCAGTACTTC. V is TRBV27 and J is TRBJ2-7, with D perhaps TRBD1 (5 bases). Trimming removed 4 bases from V and 2 bases from J, with 9 bases in between. Germline CDR1 and CDR2: MNHEY and SMNVEV (reference sequence). CDR3 length equals 13 residues.

CDR3 in amino acids: CASSYSQGGYTF. For the CDR3, the DNA is TGTGCCAGCAGTTACTCGCAGGGTGGCTACACCTTC. This chain uses TRBV6-5 with TRBJ1-2, with D perhaps matching TRBD1 (5 bases). Trimming shortened V by 0 bases and J by 7 bases, and 6 bases separated the two germline ends. Germline V gives CDR1 MNHEY, CDR2 SVGAGI. CDR3 length: 12 residues.

The J gene is TRBJ1-5, the V gene TRBV4-2; no clear D. V shed 1 base and J shed 0 bases, with 10 bases lying between them. This CDR3 has 16 amino acids. Germline-derived CDR1 and CDR2 are LGHNA and YNFKEQ. CDR3 nucleotide sequence: TGTGCCAGCAGCCAAGGCGACACCTATAGCAATCAGCCCCAGCATTTT. Translated: CASSQGDTYSNQPQHF.

The rearrangement links TRBV19 to TRBJ1-1; TRBD1 is a possible D gene (5 bases). The V end was cut by 3 bases, the J end by 7 bases, with 12 bases between. CDR1 and CDR2 from the germline V gene are LNHDA and SQIVND (reference sequence). This CDR3 region has 13 residues. CDR3 sequence reads: CASSMRQTVEAFF. The CDR3 DNA sequence: TGTGCCAGTAGTATGAGACAGACCGTTGAAGCTTTCTTT.